Reported below is one TCR beta chain. The data originate from a study of CD8+ T cells in alopecia areata. RNA extraction and reverse transcription yielded cDNA as sequencing template. Only in-frame clones appear in the TCRdb table, and some are missing; sequencing was by immunoSEQ multiplex PCR. The top ten clones hold about 3% of a sample with approximately 210,000 clones, roughly three fifths of them seen once. The treatment denotes: oral pan-JAK inhibitor, 5-10 mg twice daily. Losses at the gene ends were 5 bases for V and 1 base for J; bases not matched to a gene: 7. Germline V gene sequence: CDR1 SGHRS, CDR2 YFSETQ. CDR3 length equals 15 residues.

The chain combines TRBV5-1 with TRBJ2-3; TRBD2 matches 7 bases. The sequencing used CD4+ T cells sorted from blood, collected at week 4, from a patient treated with tofacitinib. This sequence originates from a human donor with alopecia areata. The CDR3 nucleotides are TGCGCCAGCAGAACGGTGACTAGCCGCACAGATACGCAGTATTTT. Translated: CASRTVTSRTDTQYF.